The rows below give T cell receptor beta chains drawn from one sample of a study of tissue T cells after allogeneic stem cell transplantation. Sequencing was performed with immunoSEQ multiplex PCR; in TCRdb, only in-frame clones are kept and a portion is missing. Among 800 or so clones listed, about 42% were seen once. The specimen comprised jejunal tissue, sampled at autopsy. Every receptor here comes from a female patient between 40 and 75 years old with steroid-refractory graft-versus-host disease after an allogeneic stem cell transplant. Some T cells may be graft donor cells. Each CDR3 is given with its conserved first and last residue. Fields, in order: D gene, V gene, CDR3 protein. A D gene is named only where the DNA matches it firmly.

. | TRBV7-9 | CASSPFGTEAFF
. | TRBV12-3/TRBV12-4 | CASSPQSYTQYF
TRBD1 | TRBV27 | CASSQQGATEAFF
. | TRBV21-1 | CASSEDRVGSPLHF
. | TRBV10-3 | CAISGDREAFF
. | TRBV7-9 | CASSLSNTEAFF
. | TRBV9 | CASSVEGQSTEAFF
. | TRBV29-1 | CSAKPTSNEKLFF
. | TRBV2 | CASIRALPPYEQYF
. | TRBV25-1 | CASRQSPYGYTF
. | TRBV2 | CASSESGPYTGELFF
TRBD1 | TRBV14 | CASSQLDRVGTGELFF
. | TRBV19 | CASSTRRGEYEQYF
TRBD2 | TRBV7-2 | CASSLGGRVDYKNIQYF
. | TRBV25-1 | CASSDSVWFSPLHF
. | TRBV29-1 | CSVEVMGGSTDTQYF
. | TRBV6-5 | CASAETRYEQYF